The T cell receptor (beta chain) described here comes from a study of blood T cell repertoires in COVID-19. Repertoires were generated with immunoSEQ multiplex PCR, while TCRdb's copy carries only in-frame clones and drops some. Here the sample spans about 50,000 clones, 83% being singletons. V lost 5 bases, J lost 7 bases, and 15 bases lay in between. The CDR3 sequence is 15 residues long. Germline V gene lookup returns CDR1 PRHDT and CDR2 FYEKMQ (reference sequence). The sequence came from a man aged 35 to 55 with acute or convalescent COVID-19. Sequenced input: peripheral blood. V gene TRBV13 combines with J gene TRBJ1-6, with D unclear. The CDR3 region is CASSRMAGLNSPLHF. The DNA of the CDR3 is TGTGCCAGCAGCCGAATGGCAGGTTTAAATTCACCCCTCCACTTT.